This passage covers 26 T cell receptor beta chains from one sample sequenced in a study of radiotherapy plus CTLA-4 blockade in lung cancer. TCRdb's table, derived via immunoSEQ multiplex PCR, lists solely in-frame clones and lacks some. The repertoire holds about 68,000 clones, with around 80% as singletons. The sequences come from peripheral blood, collected from a patient treated with radiotherapy plus ipilimumab. These receptors were obtained from a human donor with non-small cell lung cancer who had a complete response to radiotherapy plus ipilimumab.

The chain carries TRBV5-4 and TRBJ2-3; unclear D gene. Germline loops: CDR1 SGHNT, CDR2 YYREEE (reference sequence). This CDR3 has 14 residues. The ends were cut back, 3 bases at V and 3 bases at J, with 11 bases in the middle. CDR3 bases: TGTGCCAGCAGCTCCGGTACTACAACAGATACGCAGTATTTT. Encoded protein: CASSSGTTTDTQYF.

The chain uses TRBV9 and TRBJ2-6; D possibly corresponds to TRBD2 (5 bases). In germline, CDR1 is SGDLS, CDR2 YYNGEE. There are 18 residues in the CDR3. V was trimmed by 0 bases and J by 3 bases, leaving 16 bases between them. CDR3 DNA: TGTGCCAGCAGCGTAGATGAGGGTTCCAGTGTTGGGGCCAACGTCCTGACTTTC. Amino acids: CASSVDEGSSVGANVLTF.

The chain joins TRBV30 to TRBJ2-3; tentative D call: TRBD1 (5 bases). The ends were cut back, 1 base at V and 5 bases at J, with 7 bases in the middle. Germline V gives CDR1 GTSNPN, CDR2 SVGIG (reference sequence). This CDR3 is built from 12 residues. DNA of the CDR3: TGTGCCTGGAGTGGGGGCCAAGATACGCAGTATTTT. It translates to CAWSGGQDTQYF.

This clone was seen a single time. The V gene is TRBV11-3, the J gene TRBJ2-2; 12 bases match TRBD2. J was trimmed by 5 bases and V by 5 bases; bases with no gene match: 9. The CDR3 loop spans 17 amino acids. Germline-derived CDR1 and CDR2 are SGHNT and YENEEA. The CDR3 protein is CASSPGTSGSRTGELFF. The CDR3 coding sequence is TGTGCCAGCAGCCCTGGGACTAGCGGGTCCAGAACCGGGGAGCTGTTTTTT.

This chain uses TRBV27 with TRBJ2-7; 9 nucleotides line up with TRBD1. With V trimmed by 9 bases and J by 7 bases, 10 bases remained unmatched. The germline V gene encodes CDR1 MNHEY and CDR2 SMNVEV (reference sequence). This CDR3 has 13 residues. CDR3 in DNA: TGTGCCAGTGCGACAGGGGGGTCGGGAGAGCAGTACGTC. Translating gives CASATGGSGEQYV.

V is TRBV2 and J is TRBJ2-7; 7 nucleotides align to TRBD1. The CDR3 runs to 14 residues. The germline V gene has CDR1 SNHLY and CDR2 FYNNEI. V shed 7 bases, J shed 1 base, and the junction held 7 bases outside the gene matches. DNA for the CDR3: TGTGCCAGCACGAAGGACAGGACTTCCTACGAGCAGTACTTC. It yields the protein CASTKDRTSYEQYF. Together with reference TRBV2 and TRBJ2-7, the CDR3 gives the full variable domain: EPEVTQTPSHQVTQMGQEVILRCVPISNHLYFYWYRQILGQKVEFLVSFYNNEISEKSEIFDDQFSVERPDGSNFTLKIRSTKLEDSAMYFCASTKDRTSYEQYFGPGTRLTVT.

The chain couples TRBV5-5 to TRBJ2-4; D is unresolved. Germline CDR1 is SGHKS and CDR2 is YYEKEE (reference sequence). There are 14 residues in the CDR3. V was clipped by 0 bases and J by 8 bases, with 12 bases between them. CDR3 sequence: CASSLGDPYDIQYF. The CDR3 DNA is TGTGCCAGCAGCTTGGGAGACCCGTACGACATTCAGTACTTC.

The chain employs TRBV27 and TRBJ1-2; the D gene is possibly TRBD1 (5 bases). CDR3 length equals 13 residues. Between the trimmed V and J ends, which lost 6 bases and 4 bases, there was a span of 12 bases. CDR1 is MNHEY, CDR2 SMNVEV, per germline (reference sequence). This chain's CDR3 is CASRVTEGYGYTF. The CDR3 region has the DNA TGTGCCAGCAGGGTGACAGAAGGCTATGGCTACACCTTC.

The chain links TRBV29-1 to TRBJ1-1; D is possibly TRBD1 (5 bases). V dropped 4 bases and J dropped 6 bases, with 9 bases sitting between them. The germline V gene encodes CDR1 SQVTM and CDR2 ANQGSEA. The CDR3 spans 11 residues. As DNA, the CDR3 is TGCAGCGTTGCGGGACCCCCTGAAGCTTTCTTT. Residues: CSVAGPPEAFF.

The V and J genes are TRBV6-6 and TRBJ2-7; 7 nucleotides align to TRBD1. The CDR3 is made up of 14 amino acids. Germline assignment: CDR1 MNHNY and CDR2 SVGAGI (reference sequence). V shed 5 bases and J 3 bases; nucleotides not matched to a gene: 7. This CDR3 reads CASSPGQIRYEQYF. The DNA of the CDR3 is TGTGCCAGCAGTCCGGGACAGATACGCTACGAGCAGTACTTC.

The chain is built from TRBV4-1 and TRBJ1-4; D gene unclear. Germline loops: CDR1 MGHRA, CDR2 YSYEKL. With 0 bases removed from V and 8 bases from J, the gap between germline ends came to 13 bases. CDR3 size: 15 residues. The CDR3: CASSQDRQSHEKLFF. CDR3 bases: TGCGCCAGCAGCCAAGATAGGCAGTCCCACGAAAAACTGTTTTTT.

The chain has TRBV7-2 and TRBJ2-7; D not resolved. CDR1 SGHTA and CDR2 FQGNSA come from the germline V gene. V was trimmed by 3 bases and J by 4 bases, leaving 7 bases between them. This CDR3 contains 12 residues. This chain's CDR3 is CASSFQAYEQYF. The DNA of the CDR3 is TGTGCCAGCAGCTTCCAGGCTTACGAGCAGTACTTC.

The gene calls are TRBV5-6 and TRBJ2-7, with D possibly TRBD1 on 6 matching bases. The germline CDR1 and CDR2 sequences are SGHDT and YYEEEE. Trimming removed 0 bases from V and 5 bases from J, with 15 bases in between. CDR3 length: 15 amino acids. The CDR3 sequence: CASSLEVGTPDEQYF. For the CDR3, the DNA is TGTGCCAGCAGCTTGGAGGTGGGGACACCTGACGAGCAGTACTTC.

This sequence joins TRBV19 and TRBJ2-1; D gene uncertain. The V and J ends lost 5 bases and 0 bases respectively, with 11 bases between them. This CDR3 has 15 amino acids. Germline CDR1 is LNHDA and CDR2 is SQIVND (reference sequence). The CDR3 loop reads CASSGSDRSYNEQFF. Written as DNA, the CDR3 is TGTGCCAGTAGTGGATCCGATCGCTCCTACAATGAGCAGTTCTTC. The whole variable domain, remainder taken from reference TRBV19 and TRBJ2-1, is DGGITQSPKYLFRKEGQNVTLSCEQNLNHDAMYWYRQDPGQGLRLIYYSQIVNDFQKGDIAEGYSVSREKKESFPLTVTSAQKNPTAFYLCASSGSDRSYNEQFFGPGTRLTVL.

This chain links TRBV29-1 with TRBJ1-2; possible D gene TRBD1, 6 bases. Germline CDR1 is SQVTM and CDR2 is ANQGSEA. The CDR3 runs 13 residues. The ends were cut back, 7 bases at V and 3 bases at J, with 15 bases in the middle. CDR3 residues: CSATDRNHYGYTF. CDR3 sequence (DNA): TGCAGCGCTACGGACAGAAACCACTATGGCTACACCTTC.

This clone has just one count. The J gene is TRBJ2-2, the V gene TRBV27; TRBD1 matches at 10 bases. Trimming cost V 5 bases and J 4 bases; bases outside gene matches: 7. CDR3 length equals 16 residues. Germline CDR1 is MNHEY and CDR2 is SMNVEV (reference sequence). The CDR3 reads CASSPGTGVGTGELFF. The CDR3 DNA is TGTGCCAGCAGTCCGGGGACAGGGGTGGGCACCGGGGAGCTGTTTTTT.

This rearrangement joins TRBV4-3 to TRBJ2-1; 10 positions match TRBD1. The length of the CDR3 is 16 residues. Germline V gene lookup returns CDR1 LGHNA and CDR2 YSLEER. Unmatched junction bases numbered 2, after V lost 0 bases and J lost 3 bases. For the CDR3, the DNA is TGCGCCAGCAGCCAAGACGGACAGGGGGTCTACAATGAGCAGTTCTTC. Translation gives CASSQDGQGVYNEQFF.

The chain combines TRBV11-2 with TRBJ1-1; no clear D. The ends were cut back, 5 bases at V and 4 bases at J, with 11 bases in the middle. Germline V lookup: CDR1 SGHAT, CDR2 FQNNGV. There are 13 residues in the CDR3. DNA of the CDR3: TGTGCCAGCAGCCCGAGATCTCTCACTGAAGCTTTCTTT. This sequence encodes CASSPRSLTEAFF.

The chain recombines TRBV7-9 with TRBJ1-3; D uncertain. Germline CDR1 and CDR2: SEHNR and FQNEAQ (reference sequence). The CDR3 has 14 amino acids. The ends were cut back, 5 bases at V and 0 bases at J, with 8 bases in the middle. CDR3 region: CASSPQSSGNTIYF. The CDR3 coding sequence is TGTGCCAGCAGCCCTCAGAGCTCTGGAAACACCATATATTTT.

This chain connects TRBV30 to TRBJ1-5; 10 nucleotides align to TRBD1. This CDR3 has 16 amino acids. Per the germline V gene, CDR1 is GTSNPN and CDR2 is SVGIG (reference sequence). The trim removed 2 bases at V and 3 bases at J, leaving 7 bases unmatched. In DNA, the CDR3 is TGTGCCTGGAGTCCTGGACAGGGGGGTTACAATCAGCCCCAGCATTTT. This gives the protein CAWSPGQGGYNQPQHF.

This clone was seen repeatedly, ten times or more. The gene calls are TRBV10-2 and TRBJ1-2; D unresolved. The CDR3 totals 12 residues. The V gene's germline CDR1 is WSHSY and CDR2 SAAADI. V was trimmed by 6 bases and J by 10 bases, leaving 15 bases between them. CDR3 residues: CASSLTSSDYTF. The CDR3 DNA reads TGCGCCAGCAGCTTGACAAGTTCGGACTACACCTTC.

V gene TRBV10-1 combines with J gene TRBJ2-5; no definite D call. The V gene's germline CDR1 is WNHNN and CDR2 SYGVQD (reference sequence). The V and J ends lost 2 bases and 3 bases respectively, with 7 bases between them. The CDR3 runs to 13 residues. CDR3 loop: CASSEDWKETQYF. For the CDR3, the DNA is TGCGCCAGCAGTGAGGATTGGAAAGAGACCCAGTACTTC.

In DNA form, the CDR3 reads TGTGCCATCAGTGAAGGGGAATCCTACAATGAGCAGTTCTTC. Translating gives CAISEGESYNEQFF. The V and J genes are TRBV10-3 and TRBJ2-1; TRBD1 is a possible D gene (5 bases). Germline V gives CDR1 ENHRY, CDR2 SYGVKD. This CDR3 region has 14 residues. The ends were cut back, 3 bases at V and 1 base at J, with 7 bases in the middle.

This clone turned up a few times. This chain uses TRBV10-3 with TRBJ1-1; the D is unclear. This CDR3 contains 13 residues. V lost 4 bases and J lost 1, with 7 bases in between. The germline V gene has CDR1 ENHRY and CDR2 SYGVKD. CDR3 residues: CAISVSRNTEAFF. In nucleotides, the CDR3 is TGTGCCATCAGTGTATCCAGGAACACTGAAGCTTTCTTT.

The CDR3 nucleotides are TGTGCCAGTAGTATAAGCGGGACAGGGGCCTATGGCTACACCTTC. This encodes CASSISGTGAYGYTF. The gene calls are TRBV19 and TRBJ1-2; 10 bases map to TRBD1. Trimming at V came to 2 bases and at J to 4 bases, leaving 4 bases not matched to a gene. The CDR3 consists of 15 residues. The germline gives CDR1 LNHDA, CDR2 SQIVND (reference sequence).

The chain employs TRBV10-3 and TRBJ2-1, with D possibly matching TRBD2 (5 bases). The V and J ends lost 6 bases and 7 bases respectively, with 10 bases between them. CDR1 is ENHRY and CDR2 is SYGVKD in the germline V gene. The CDR3 length is 12 residues. The chain's CDR3 is CAISTLANEQFF. CDR3 nucleotides: TGTGCCATCAGCACCTTAGCGAATGAGCAGTTCTTC.